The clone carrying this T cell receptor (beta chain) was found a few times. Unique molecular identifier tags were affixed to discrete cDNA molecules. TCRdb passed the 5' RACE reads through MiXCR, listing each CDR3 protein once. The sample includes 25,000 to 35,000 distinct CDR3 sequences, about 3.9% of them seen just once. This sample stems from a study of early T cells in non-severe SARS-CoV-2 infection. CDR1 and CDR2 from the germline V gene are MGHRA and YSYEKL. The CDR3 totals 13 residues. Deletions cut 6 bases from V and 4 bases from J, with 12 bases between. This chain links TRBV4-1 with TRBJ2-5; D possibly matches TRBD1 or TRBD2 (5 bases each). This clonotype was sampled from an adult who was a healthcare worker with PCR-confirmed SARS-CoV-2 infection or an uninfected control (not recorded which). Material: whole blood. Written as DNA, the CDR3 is TGCGCCAGCAGGGGGGACCACGGAGAGACCCAGTACTTC. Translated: CASRGDHGETQYF.